Listed below are T cell receptor beta chains from one sample, sequenced in a study of beta chain features in type 1 diabetes. The table came from immunoSEQ multiplex PCR; TCRdb's copy has only in-frame clones and leaves some out. Of 200,000 to 300,000 clones in the sample, 11% are singletons; the top ten hold 0.017%. Sequencing was performed on naive CD4+ T cells from blood. These receptors all come from a man under 40 with type 1 diabetes. CDR3s include the opening cysteine and the closing phenylalanine or tryptophan. A D gene is named only where the DNA matches it firmly. Some rows mark clone size as missing; the rest say once, few, many or name a class of expanded clone.

V	D	size	J	DNA	CDR3
TRBV4-1	-	few	TRBJ1-2	TGCGCCAGCAGCCAACCCCGGCAGGGGCGAGGCTATGGCTACACCTTC	CASSQPRQGRGYGYTF
TRBV9	TRBD1	-	TRBJ2-1	TGTGCCAGCACCCCGCAGGGGGCGTACAATGAGCAGTTCTTC	CASTPQGAYNEQFF
TRBV6-5	TRBD1	few	TRBJ1-4	TGTGCCAGCAGTTTTCAGGGACAGGTGCTCGGGGAACTGTTTTTT	CASSFQGQVLGELFF
TRBV9	-	few	TRBJ2-5	TGTGCCAGCAGCCTCAGCCAAGAGACCCAGTACTTC	CASSLSQETQYF
TRBV18	-	-	TRBJ2-7	TGTGCCAGCTCACGAACGGACGGGGAAGAGCAGTACTTC	CASSRTDGEEQYF
TRBV21-1	-	few	TRBJ1-2	TGTGCCAGCAGCAGAAGACCGGGACAGGGGAGATATGGCTACACCTTC	CASSRRPGQGRYGYTF
TRBV18	-	few	TRBJ2-3	TGTGCCAGCTCAAGGATGACGGGGGTGGCAGATACGCAGTATTTT	CASSRMTGVADTQYF
TRBV9	-	few	TRBJ2-7	TGTGCCAGCAGCGTAGACTCCAGGGGCTACGAGCAGTACTTC	CASSVDSRGYEQYF
TRBV11-2	-	few	TRBJ1-1	TGTGCCAGCAGCTACTCCTGGAACACTGAAGCTTTCTTT	CASSYSWNTEAFF
TRBV4-2	-	-	TRBJ1-2	TGTGCCAGCAGCCAAGATTCGGGGATAAGCGGCTACACCTTC	CASSQDSGISGYTF
TRBV12-5	TRBD1	-	TRBJ2-7	TGTGCTAGTGGTTCCTCCCTCGGCAGGGGGCCGGACCGGGGCTACGAGCAGTACTTC	CASGSSLGRGPDRGYEQYF
TRBV7-8	-	-	TRBJ1-5	TGTGCCAGCACCACGCGAGGAGATAGCAATCAGCCCCAGCATTTT	CASTTRGDSNQPQHF
TRBV7-6	-	few	TRBJ1-6	TGTGCCAGCAGCCCGCGTTGGTCGGGGAATTCACCCCTCCACTTT	CASSPRWSGNSPLHF
TRBV7-8	-	-	TRBJ1-5	TGTGCCAGCAGTAGAGTGGCAGGCCTTTATAGCAATCAGCCCCAGCATTTT	CASSRVAGLYSNQPQHF
TRBV7-9	-	few	TRBJ2-5	TGTGCCAGCAGCTCGTATACCCGGGACTACCAAGAGACCCAGTACTTC	CASSSYTRDYQETQYF
TRBV11-2	TRBD2	few	TRBJ2-1	TGTGCCAGCAGCTTTCTAGCGGGGGGGCCTCATGAGCAGTTCTTC	CASSFLAGGPHEQFF
TRBV7-2	-	-	TRBJ2-1	TGTGCCAGCAGCTTAGGGGCAACCCCCAGGAATGAGCAGTTCTTC	CASSLGATPRNEQFF
TRBV10-3	-	few	TRBJ1-5	TGTGCCATCAGTGAGTCGGAAGGGGATCAGCCCCAGCATTTT	CAISESEGDQPQHF
TRBV5-6	-	-	TRBJ2-4	TGTGCCAGCAGCTTGACAGGTGATGGCAAAAACATTCAGTACTTC	CASSLTGDGKNIQYF
TRBV7-9	-	few	TRBJ2-7	TGTGCCAGCAGCGCTGCTTCCAGGGTTACCTACGAGCAGTACTTC	CASSAASRVTYEQYF
TRBV18	TRBD1	few	TRBJ2-6	TGTGCCAGCTCCCCGGGACAGGGGGCAGGAGGGGCCAACGTCCTGACTTTC	CASSPGQGAGGANVLTF
TRBV6-1	-	-	TRBJ1-2	TGTGCCAGCAGTGGACAGGAGACTAACTATGGCTACACCTTC	CASSGQETNYGYTF
TRBV7-9	-	few	TRBJ2-1	TGTGCCAGCAGCTTAGCTAGCATCTATAATGAGCAGTTCTTC	CASSLASIYNEQFF
TRBV20-1	-	few	TRBJ2-7	TGCAGTGCTTGGAGCGGGTACGAGCAGTACTTC	CSAWSGYEQYF
TRBV9	-	few	TRBJ1-1	TGTGCCAGCAGCGTAAGCGGGGACACTGAAGCTTTCTTT	CASSVSGDTEAFF
TRBV25-1	-	-	TRBJ2-3	TGTGCCAGCATGGCCTCCGGCACAGATACGCAGTATTTT	CASMASGTDTQYF
TRBV27	TRBD1	-	TRBJ2-5	TGTGCCACTTCACCAACAGGGGGTAAGGAGACCCAGTACTTC	CATSPTGGKETQYF
TRBV10-3	TRBD1	few	TRBJ1-6	TGTGCCAGTGGACAGGGGGGTAATTCACCCCTCCACTTT	CASGQGGNSPLHF
TRBV5-1	-	few	TRBJ2-2	TGCGCCAGCAGCTATGATTCCGGGTTTTCGAACACCGGGGAGCTGTTTTTT	CASSYDSGFSNTGELFF
TRBV7-9	-	few	TRBJ1-1	TGTGCCAGCAGCCGCCTCGGACGGGAGAACACTGAAGCTTTCTTT	CASSRLGRENTEAFF
TRBV25-1	-	-	TRBJ1-6	TGTGCCAGCAGTACTACGAGGGGGAATTCACCCCTCCACTTT	CASSTTRGNSPLHF
TRBV2	TRBD1	-	TRBJ1-4	TGTGCCAGCAGTCGACAGGGGGATAATGAAAAACTGTTTTTT	CASSRQGDNEKLFF